These 12 T cell receptor beta chains originate from one sample sequenced in a study of OX40 agonist ivuxolimab in advanced cancers. Repertoires were generated with immunoSEQ multiplex PCR, while TCRdb's copy carries only in-frame clones and drops some. The top ten clones hold approximately 2.2% of a sample with around 60,000 clones, about 86% of them seen once. The sample here was CD4+ or CD8+ T cells sorted from blood, taken in a trial of the OX40 agonist ivuxolimab. These receptors all come from an adult with an advanced solid tumor such as melanoma, head and neck, liver or kidney cancer.

This chain links TRBV30 with TRBJ1-1, with D unresolved. The CDR3 covers 16 residues. Germline V gives CDR1 GTSNPN, CDR2 SVGIG (reference sequence). The V end was cut by 0 bases, the J end by 0 bases, with 14 bases between. The CDR3 coding sequence is TGTGCCTGGAGTGTACGGAGGAAAAGGATGAACACTGAAGCTTTCTTT. This gives the protein CAWSVRRKRMNTEAFF.

The gene calls are TRBV19 and TRBJ1-1; TRBD1 is a possible D gene (6 bases). Germline CDR1 and CDR2: LNHDA and SQIVND (reference sequence). V was cut by 1 base and J by 1 base, with 10 bases left in between. The CDR3 totals 15 residues. CDR3 sequence (DNA): TGTGCCAGTAGTATAGGTGGGACAAAGAACACTGAAGCTTTCTTT. Its protein product is CASSIGGTKNTEAFF. Supplemented by reference TRBV19 and TRBJ1-1, the full variable domain reads DGGITQSPKYLFRKEGQNVTLSCEQNLNHDAMYWYRQDPGQGLRLIYYSQIVNDFQKGDIAEGYSVSREKKESFPLTVTSAQKNPTAFYLCASSIGGTKNTEAFFGQGTRLTVV.

CDR3 nucleotide sequence: TGTGCCAGTAGTATTAATAGGAGCGGGAGGGGGGAGACCCAGTACTTC. As protein: CASSINRSGRGETQYF. This sequence joins TRBV19 and TRBJ2-5; 10 positions match TRBD2. The CDR3 loop spans 16 amino acids. The germline CDR1 and CDR2 sequences are LNHDA and SQIVND (reference sequence). Unmatched junction bases numbered 9, after V lost 3 bases and J lost 5 bases.

This chain's CDR3 is CAISEGTGRETQYF. The CDR3 DNA reads TGTGCCATCAGTGAGGGGACAGGGCGAGAGACCCAGTACTTC. The chain carries TRBV10-3 and TRBJ2-5; 9 nucleotides line up with TRBD1. The CDR3 is made up of 14 amino acids. The J segment lost 4 bases and the V segment lost 2 bases, leaving 2 bases of the junction unmatched. Germline V lookup: CDR1 ENHRY, CDR2 SYGVKD.

A single count supports this clone. The CDR3 region has the DNA TGCGCCAGCCGCTATGACACCGGGGAGCTGTTTTTT. Translated, it gives CASRYDTGELFF. V gene TRBV5-1 combines with J gene TRBJ2-2; D is ambiguous. This CDR3 has 12 residues. Germline V gives CDR1 SGHRS, CDR2 YFSETQ. Trimming took off 7 bases at V and 3 bases at J, with 7 bases between the two ends.

This chain joins TRBV12-5 and TRBJ2-6, with D maybe TRBD2 (6 bases). Germline V CDR1 and CDR2: LGHNT, FRNRAP. V was trimmed by 7 bases and J by 0 bases, leaving 13 bases between them. CDR3 length equals 16 residues. The CDR3 coding sequence is TGTGCTAGTGCCGACGACGGGAGCTCTGGGGCCAACGTCCTGACTTTC. It yields the protein CASADDGSSGANVLTF.

This clone was seen a handful of times. The genes are TRBV4-2 and TRBJ2-1, with D unresolved. The CDR3 length is 15 residues. V was trimmed by 5 bases and J by 3 bases, leaving 14 bases between them. Germline V gene lookup returns CDR1 LGHNA and CDR2 YNFKEQ. The CDR3 DNA reads as TGTGCCAGCAGCTATGTAGTTGTGGGCTACAATGAGCAGTTCTTC. Its protein is CASSYVVVGYNEQFF.

This clone has more than one count but fewer than ten. The chain recombines TRBV11-2 with TRBJ1-5; D remains ambiguous. The germline V gene has CDR1 SGHAT and CDR2 FQNNGV. CDR3 length equals 14 residues. The ends were cut back, 5 bases at V and 3 bases at J, with 11 bases in the middle. CDR3 DNA: TGTGCCAGCAGCCCCGGTCCTCTCAATCAGCCCCAGCATTTT. Its protein is CASSPGPLNQPQHF.

The genes are TRBV25-1 and TRBJ2-3; D uncertain. CDR3 length: 16 residues. Trimming left V 1 base short and J 0 bases short, with 11 bases between. Germline V gives CDR1 MGHDK, CDR2 SYGVNS. Here the CDR3 DNA reads TGTGCCAGCAGTGAATTAACGGGTTGGAGCACAGATACGCAGTATTTT. It codes for CASSELTGWSTDTQYF.

The chain employs TRBV18 and TRBJ2-6, with TRBD1 as a possible D gene (6 bases). V lost 4 bases and J lost 3, with 16 bases in between. This CDR3 contains 17 residues. Germline loops: CDR1 KGHSH, CDR2 LQKENI. The CDR3 DNA is TGTGCCAGCTCACTACTAATACAGGGTGTTGGGGCCAACGTCCTGACTTTC. Protein sequence: CASSLLIQGVGANVLTF.

This rearrangement joins TRBV18 to TRBJ2-1, with D unresolved. This CDR3 contains 15 residues. V shed 4 bases and J shed 0 bases, with 10 bases lying between them. CDR1 KGHSH and CDR2 LQKENI come from the germline V gene. CDR3 residues: CASSLKTLSYNEQFF. CDR3 coding DNA: TGTGCCAGCTCACTTAAGACACTCTCCTACAATGAGCAGTTCTTC.

This rearrangement joins TRBV11-2 to TRBJ1-1; no firm D call. This CDR3 is 13 amino acids long. Looked up from germline, CDR1 is SGHAT and CDR2 is FQNNGV. Trimming removed 2 bases at V and 0 bases at J, with 4 bases between. CDR3 protein: CASSLFLNTEAFF. In nucleotides, the CDR3 is TGTGCCAGCAGCTTATTCTTGAACACTGAAGCTTTCTTT.